This T cell receptor beta chain comes out of a study of radiotherapy plus CTLA-4 blockade in lung cancer. Germline CDR1 reads LNHDA; CDR2 reads SQIVND (reference sequence). The CDR3 extends over 17 amino acids. Trimming took 4 bases from V and 6 from J; bases not matched to a gene: 13. The table lists this clone with a few counts. Data came from immunoSEQ multiplex PCR; TCRdb stores just in-frame clones and leaves some out. In the table there are 86,000 or so clones, roughly 79% of which are singletons. The rearrangement links TRBV19 to TRBJ1-4, with 8 bases fitting TRBD1. The sequencing used peripheral blood, collected from a patient treated with radiotherapy plus ipilimumab. The TCR originated in a human donor with non-small cell lung cancer who had a partial response to radiotherapy plus ipilimumab. Some clones in this sample may be carry-over from other donors' samples. The DNA of the CDR3 is TGTGCCAGTAGTAGCCCCCGGGACAGGAGAAGGGATGAAAAACTGTTTTTT. Amino acids: CASSSPRDRRRDEKLFF.